One sample yielded the 12 T cell receptor beta chains listed below, sequenced in a study of blood T cell repertoires in COVID-19. Some clones are missing from TCRdb's copy, which holds only in-frame ones; the method was immunoSEQ multiplex PCR. This table has around 190,000 clones, about 85% appearing once. The sample comprised peripheral blood. The receptors stem from a woman aged 55 to 70 with acute or convalescent COVID-19.

V usage is TRBV19 and J usage is TRBJ2-1, with a tentative D call TRBD2 (5 bases). Germline V lookup: CDR1 LNHDA, CDR2 SQIVND (reference sequence). Trimming removed 7 bases from V and 0 bases from J, with 13 bases in between. This CDR3 region has 15 residues. This chain's CDR3 is CASKPGGPSYNEQFF. The CDR3 DNA is TGTGCCAGTAAGCCCGGCGGGCCCTCCTACAATGAGCAGTTCTTC.

The rearrangement joins TRBV11-3 to TRBJ1-1, with unresolved D. This CDR3 region has 14 residues. V was shortened by 7 bases and J by 1 base, with 13 bases between the two germline ends. Germline CDR1 is SGHNT and CDR2 is YENEEA. The CDR3 DNA is TGTGCCAGCAACTCCCTGGGCTCGAACACTGAAGCTTTCTTT. As protein: CASNSLGSNTEAFF.

The chain couples TRBV23-1 to TRBJ1-1; D perhaps matches TRBD1 (5 bases). TRBV23-1 is an ORF, and what it does is uncertain. This CDR3 is 13 amino acids long. The ends were cut back, 7 bases at V and 6 bases at J, with 15 bases in the middle. The CDR3 sequence is CASIAGGRPEAFF. CDR3 nucleotides: TGCGCCAGCATCGCCGGGGGGAGACCTGAAGCTTTCTTT.

This chain links TRBV28 with TRBJ2-7; possibly TRBD1 for D (6 bases). Germline V gene data show CDR1 as MDHEN and CDR2 as SYDVKM. CDR3 size: 14 residues. The V gene lost 6 bases and the J gene lost 4 bases, with 16 bases spanning the gap. CDR3 DNA sequence: TGTGCCAGCAGCCGCTCCGGACAGACGTACGAGCAGTACGTC. The encoded protein is CASSRSGQTYEQYV.

V usage is TRBV6-2 or TRBV6-3 and J usage is TRBJ2-7; the match to TRBD1 covers 8 bases. This CDR3 contains 15 residues. In germline, CDR1 is MNHEY, CDR2 SVGEGT. Germline trimming cut 6 bases from V and 6 bases from J; bases unmatched to any gene: 13. The CDR3 DNA reads TGTGCCAGCAGCCAGCTGAGGACAGGGCTGTCCGAGCAGTACGTC. Translating gives CASSQLRTGLSEQYV.

The gene calls are TRBV28 and TRBJ2-7; D ambiguous. Between the trimmed V and J ends, which lost 2 bases and 4 bases, there was a span of 9 bases. This CDR3 region has 13 residues. Germline V CDR1 and CDR2: MDHEN, SYDVKM. CDR3 amino acids: CASSLGGQYEQYF. The CDR3 DNA follows: TGTGCCAGCAGTTTAGGTGGGCAATACGAGCAGTACTTC. Complete variable domain (other parts from reference TRBV28 and TRBJ2-7): DVKVTQSSRYLVKRTGEKVFLECVQDMDHENMFWYRQDPGLGLRLIYFSYDVKMKEKGDIPEGYSVSREKKERFSLILESASTNQTSMYLCASSLGGQYEQYFGPGTRLTVT.

This rearrangement joins TRBV19 to TRBJ1-1; no reliable D call. The germline CDR1 and CDR2 sequences are LNHDA and SQIVND (reference sequence). V lost 5 bases to trimming and J lost 5 bases, with 21 bases between them. The CDR3 extends over 16 amino acids. CDR3 residues: CASSPSQARFGTEAFF. The CDR3, as DNA: TGTGCCAGTAGTCCCTCCCAGGCCCGATTTGGGACTGAAGCTTTCTTT.

The chain has TRBV5-3 and TRBJ1-5; D not certain. TRBV5-3 is classed as an ORF, of uncertain function. Trimming shortened V by 2 bases and J by 0 bases, and 9 bases separated the two germline ends. This CDR3 comprises 15 residues. The DNA of the CDR3 is TGTGCCAGAAGCTTCGCCGGGAATAGCAATCAGCCCCAGCATTTT. Translation gives CARSFAGNSNQPQHF.

The sample holds one count of this clone. The rearrangement uses TRBV12-3 or TRBV12-4 and TRBJ1-2, with D unresolved. This CDR3 is 13 amino acids long. Trimming cost V 0 bases and J 5 bases, with 7 bases left between them. The CDR3 protein is CASSLARGYGYTF. The CDR3 DNA is TGTGCCAGCAGTTTAGCCAGAGGATATGGCTACACCTTC.

The rearrangement joins TRBV29-1 to TRBJ2-3, with TRBD2 matching 7 bases. The CDR3 consists of 13 residues. V shed 3 bases, J shed 4 bases, and the junction held 4 bases outside the gene matches. Germline assignment: CDR1 SQVTM and CDR2 ANQGSEA. The CDR3 reads CSVDSGLSDTQYF. CDR3 sequence (DNA): TGCAGCGTTGATAGCGGGCTGTCAGATACGCAGTATTTT.

The chain has TRBV5-1 and TRBJ1-1; 9 nucleotides align to TRBD1. V was pared by 3 bases and J by 5 bases, with 5 bases of the junction left unmatched. CDR1 and CDR2 (germline): SGHRS, YFSETQ. The CDR3 spans 14 residues. CDR3 nucleotides: TGCGCCAGCAGCTGGACAGGGGATGGGACTGAAGCTTTCTTT. It encodes CASSWTGDGTEAFF.

This clone was seen a single time. V gene TRBV29-1 combines with J gene TRBJ1-1, with unresolved D. This CDR3 spans 12 amino acids. Germline CDR1 SQVTM, CDR2 ANQGSEA. The germline V and J ends were trimmed by 6 bases and 4 bases, with 12 bases remaining between them. For the CDR3, the DNA is TGCAGCGTCCGAACAACAGCCACTGAAGCTTTCTTT. Amino acids: CSVRTTATEAFF.